By share of the sample, the clone carrying this T cell receptor delta chain is large. Its target is not known. The data are from a study of gammadelta T cells in human blood. TCRdb re-called the RT-PCR reads with CATT. The sample has 950 to 1,300 delta-chain clones; roughly 1.5% are singletons. Broader study findings: Microbial exposure reportedly appeared to drive polyclonal expansion of innate gamma-delta T cells right after birth.

V shed 0 bases and J 3 bases; nucleotides not matched to a gene: 18. The CDR3 loop spans 18 amino acids. CDR1 is TVYSNPD, CDR2 GDNSRS, per germline (reference sequence). The chain couples TRDV3 to TRDJ1, with 8 bases that match TRDD3. The sample was non-Vgamma9Vdelta2 gamma-delta T cells from adult blood. The sequence derives from a human donor. This CDR3 reads CAFSELLTQNWGPDKLIF. Written as DNA, the CDR3 is TGTGCCTTTAGCGAACTATTGACCCAAAACTGGGGGCCCGATAAACTCATCTTT. Full variable domain (outside the CDR3, taken from reference TRDV3 and TRDJ1): CDKVTQSSPDQTVASGSEVVLLCTYDTVYSNPDLFWYRIRPDYSFQFVFYGDNSRSEGADFTQGRFSVKHILTQKAFHLVISPVRTEDSATYYCAFSELLTQNWGPDKLIFGKGTRVTVEP.